Listed here are 20 T cell receptor beta chains from one sample, sequenced in a study of T-cell memory formation after mild COVID-19. TCRdb processed the 5' RACE reads anew with MiXCR; each CDR3 protein has one entry. Here the sample spans 390,000 or so distinct CDR3 sequences, 16% being singletons. The material sequenced was PBMCs or a T cell subset sorted from them (not recorded which). Receptor source: a man younger than 30 who had mild COVID-19 (a few samples of this study predate the infection). Cell type and time point are not known.

This sequence joins TRBV27 and TRBJ2-3; D might be TRBD2 (5 bases). Germline-derived CDR1 and CDR2 are MNHEY and SMNVEV (reference sequence). V lost 3 bases and J 6 bases, leaving 10 bases between the germline ends. The CDR3 has 13 residues. The CDR3 DNA reads as TGTGCCAGCAGTTTTGAGGGATCGGATACGCAGTATTTT. Residues: CASSFEGSDTQYF.

This clonotype showed up many times. The chain links TRBV4-1 to TRBJ1-1, with 8 nucleotides matching TRBD1. CDR1 and CDR2 (germline): MGHRA, YSYEKL. Trimming removed 5 bases from V and 4 bases from J; junction bases left unmatched: 9. The CDR3 consists of 15 residues. The CDR3 protein is CASSTQGASGTEAFF. The CDR3 DNA reads as TGCGCCAGCAGCACCCAGGGGGCTTCCGGCACTGAAGCTTTCTTT.

The chain has TRBV5-1 and TRBJ2-7; tentatively, D is TRBD1 or TRBD2 (5 bases each). The CDR3 is made up of 17 amino acids. The ends were cut back, 2 bases at V and 0 bases at J, with 18 bases in the middle. Germline V gives CDR1 SGHRS, CDR2 YFSETQ. The DNA of the CDR3 is TGCGCCAGCAGCTTCCGGGGCCGCTTCCCGAGCTCCTACGAGCAGTACTTC. Translated, it gives CASSFRGRFPSSYEQYF.

V gene TRBV7-9 combines with J gene TRBJ2-6; the match to TRBD1 covers 7 bases. The V gene's germline CDR1 is SEHNR and CDR2 FQNEAQ (reference sequence). CDR3 length equals 17 residues. J gave up 0 bases and V 1 base, and 3 bases lay outside the gene matches. The DNA of the CDR3 is TGTGCCAGCAGCTTAGGGACAGGCTTCTCTGGGGCCAACGTCCTGACTTTC. It codes for CASSLGTGFSGANVLTF.

This clonotype appeared a few times. The chain recombines TRBV6-1 with TRBJ1-1; perhaps TRBD1 as D (6 bases). The CDR3 sequence is 14 residues long. The V and J ends lost 1 base and 7 bases respectively, with 13 bases between them. The germline gives CDR1 MNHNS, CDR2 SASEGT. The chain's CDR3 is CASSEVGARSEAFF. The DNA of the CDR3 is TGTGCCAGCAGTGAAGTGGGGGCGCGTAGTGAAGCTTTCTTT.

V usage is TRBV7-2 and J usage is TRBJ2-3; D is uncertain. Deletions cut 2 bases from V and 0 bases from J, with 9 bases between. The CDR3 has 15 residues. The germline V gene encodes CDR1 SGHTA and CDR2 FQGNSA. In DNA, the CDR3 is TGTGCCAGCAGCTTACGGCCCGCTAGCACAGATACGCAGTATTTT. This codes for CASSLRPASTDTQYF.

This clonotype occurred a few times. The chain is built from TRBV24-1 and TRBJ2-3; D may match TRBD1 or TRBD2 (5 bases each). The germline V gene encodes CDR1 KGHDR and CDR2 SFDVKD. The CDR3 is 20 amino acids. Trimming left V 5 bases short and J 1 base short, with 27 bases between. CDR3 DNA: TGTGCCACCAGTGGAACGAAAGACCGGGGCCGTGGTCAGGGCACAGATACGCAGTATTTT. Amino acid sequence: CATSGTKDRGRGQGTDTQYF.

The chain employs TRBV7-9 and TRBJ2-7; TRBD1 might be the D (6 bases). Germline V lookup: CDR1 SEHNR, CDR2 FQNEAQ (reference sequence). This CDR3 has 14 amino acids. The V end lost 4 bases, the J end lost 6 bases, and 16 bases lay between the germline ends. CDR3 DNA: TGTGCCAGCAGCTCCCGGGACATAAAGGGCGAGCAGTACGTC. Translated, it gives CASSSRDIKGEQYV.

This clonotype was detected ten times or more. The chain has TRBV4-3 and TRBJ2-2, with D unclear. The V gene lost 0 bases and the J gene lost 7 bases, with 15 bases spanning the gap. Germline V gives CDR1 LGHNA, CDR2 YSLEER. This CDR3 comprises 16 residues. Written as DNA, the CDR3 is TGCGCCAGCAGCCAAGATCTGGGTGGGGAAGGCGGGGAGCTGTTTTTT. This sequence encodes CASSQDLGGEGGELFF.

V is TRBV20-1 and J is TRBJ2-7; TRBD1 matches at 10 bases. Germline-derived CDR1 and CDR2 are DFQATT and SNEGSKA (reference sequence). This CDR3 comprises 16 residues. J was trimmed by 3 bases and V by 1 base; bases with no gene match: 9. Here the CDR3 DNA reads TGCAGTGCTAGAGGTACGGGACAGGGGTCCCTCTACGAGCAGTACGTC. Its translation: CSARGTGQGSLYEQYV.

In its sample, this clonotype was seen a few times. The chain uses TRBV5-1 and TRBJ2-2; D is unclear. CDR3 length: 14 amino acids. V was cut by 5 bases and J by 4 bases, with 12 bases left in between. The germline V gene encodes CDR1 SGHRS and CDR2 YFSETQ. CDR3 coding DNA: TGCGCCAGCAGAGGCCCTCTTGGCACCGGGGAGCTGTTTTTT. Amino acids: CASRGPLGTGELFF.

This clonotype was picked up a small number of times. The rearrangement uses TRBV11-2 and TRBJ2-6; 7 nucleotides match TRBD1. The CDR3 is 16 residues long. Germline V CDR1 and CDR2: SGHAT, FQNNGV. Losses at the gene ends were 4 bases for V and 2 bases for J; bases not matched to a gene: 5. This CDR3 is CASSSVQGAGANVLTF. CDR3 DNA: TGTGCCAGCAGCTCTGTTCAGGGGGCTGGGGCCAACGTCCTGACTTTC.

Many counts were recorded for this clonotype. The V and J genes are TRBV7-2 and TRBJ2-4; no clear D. The V gene lost 1 base and the J gene lost 9 bases, with 4 bases spanning the gap. Germline-derived CDR1 and CDR2 are SGHTA and FQGNSA. The CDR3 covers 11 residues. The CDR3 bases are TGTGCCAGCAGCTTAGTGACCATTCAGTACTTC. Translated, it gives CASSLVTIQYF.

The V gene is TRBV12-3 or TRBV12-4, the J gene TRBJ1-5; D is ambiguous. V shed 6 bases and J shed 4 bases, with 16 bases lying between them. CDR3 size: 15 residues. CDR3 sequence (DNA): TGTGCCAGCAGGCGATCCGCGTCTAATAATCAGCCCCAGCATTTT. Translated: CASRRSASNNQPQHF.

The rearrangement joins TRBV11-2 to TRBJ2-2; D gene ambiguous. Germline CDR1 is SGHAT and CDR2 is FQNNGV. CDR3 length: 14 residues. The ends were cut back, 2 bases at V and 6 bases at J, with 10 bases in the middle. Here the CDR3 reads CASSLTAEAGELFF. The CDR3 DNA is TGTGCCAGCAGCTTAACGGCAGAGGCCGGGGAGCTGTTTTTT. The full variable domain, its missing parts supplied by reference TRBV11-2 and TRBJ2-2, is EAGVAQSPRYKIIEKRQSVAFWCNPISGHATLYWYQQILGQGPKLLIQFQNNGVVDDSQLPKDRFSAERLKGVDSTLKIQPAKLEDSAVYLCASSLTAEAGELFFGEGSRLTVL.

The rearrangement uses TRBV2 and TRBJ1-2; D gene unclear. The germline V and J ends were trimmed by 1 base and 0 bases, with 9 bases remaining between them. The CDR3 covers 15 residues. CDR1 is SNHLY, CDR2 FYNNEI, per germline. CDR3 region: CASSEGSVANYGYTF. CDR3 nucleotide sequence: TGTGCCAGCAGTGAAGGGTCGGTTGCTAACTATGGCTACACCTTC.

The table lists this clonotype with many counts. V gene TRBV19 combines with J gene TRBJ2-1; 8 bases line up with TRBD2. The germline V gene encodes CDR1 LNHDA and CDR2 SQIVND (reference sequence). CDR3 length equals 16 residues. J lost 3 bases, V lost 9 bases, and 13 bases had no gene match. In nucleotides, the CDR3 is TGTGCCAGCTTAGTGAGCGGGGGAAACCTCTACAATGAGCAGTTCTTC. Protein product: CASLVSGGNLYNEQFF.

Only a few counts were recorded for this clonotype. The V gene is TRBV12-3 or TRBV12-4, the J gene TRBJ1-6; D not resolved. The CDR3 contains 12 residues. The V end was cut by 2 bases, the J end by 13 bases, with 9 bases between. The CDR3 sequence is CASSLRFSPLHF. CDR3 in DNA: TGTGCCAGCAGTTTAAGGTTTAGTCCCCTCCACTTT.

CDR3 sequence reads: CATSERRGFGYTF. In nucleotides, the CDR3 is TGTGCCACCAGCGAGAGGCGTGGGTTTGGCTACACCTTC. The chain has TRBV15 and TRBJ1-2; D not resolved. This CDR3 region has 13 residues. CDR1 is LNHNV and CDR2 is YYDKDF in the germline V gene (reference sequence). V lost 5 bases and J 7 bases, leaving 14 bases between the germline ends.

The chain links TRBV30 to TRBJ1-2; unclear D gene. Germline lookup yields CDR1 GTSNPN and CDR2 SVGIG (reference sequence). The V gene lost 3 bases and the J gene lost 1 base, with 9 bases spanning the gap. This CDR3 comprises 13 residues. The CDR3 reads CAWSDGNNYGYTF. The CDR3 bases are TGTGCCTGGAGCGACGGGAATAACTATGGCTACACCTTC.